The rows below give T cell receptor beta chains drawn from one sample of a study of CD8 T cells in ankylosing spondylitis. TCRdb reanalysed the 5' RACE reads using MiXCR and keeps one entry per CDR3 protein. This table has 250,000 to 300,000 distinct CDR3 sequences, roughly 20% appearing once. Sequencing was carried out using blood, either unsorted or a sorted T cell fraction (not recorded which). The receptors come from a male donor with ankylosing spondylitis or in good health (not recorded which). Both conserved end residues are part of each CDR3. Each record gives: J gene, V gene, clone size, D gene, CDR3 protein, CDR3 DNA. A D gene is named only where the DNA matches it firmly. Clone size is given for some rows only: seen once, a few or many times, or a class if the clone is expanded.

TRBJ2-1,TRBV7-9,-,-,CASSLFHNEQFF,TGTGCCAGCAGCTTATTCCACAATGAGCAGTTCTTC
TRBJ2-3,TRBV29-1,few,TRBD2,CSVADGSGRRTDTQYF,TGCAGCGTTGCAGACGGGAGCGGGAGGCGCACAGATACGCAGTATTTT
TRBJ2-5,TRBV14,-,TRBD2,CASKATSGVGAQYF,TGTGCCAGCAAAGCGACTAGCGGTGTTGGGGCCCAGTACTTC
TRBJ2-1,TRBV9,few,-,CASSVAYHEQFF,TGTGCCAGCAGCGTAGCTTACCATGAGCAGTTCTTC
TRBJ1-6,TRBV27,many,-,CASSFYGGNSPLHF,TGTGCCAGCAGTTTTTACGGGGGTAATTCACCCCTCCACTTT
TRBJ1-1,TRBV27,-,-,CASSHRVLTEAFF,TGTGCCAGCAGCCACAGGGTTCTGACTGAAGCTTTCTTT
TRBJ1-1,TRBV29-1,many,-,CSAAGDGALPHF,TGCAGCGCCGCAGGTGACGGGGCCCTTCCCCACTTT
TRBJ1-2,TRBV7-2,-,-,CASSLPSYGYTF,TGTGCCAGCAGCTTACCGAGCTATGGCTACACCTTC
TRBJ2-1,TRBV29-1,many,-,CSARIYNEQFF,TGCAGCGCGAGGATCTACAATGAGCAGTTCTTC
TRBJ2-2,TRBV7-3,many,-,CASSLVAPGELFF,TGTGCCAGCAGCTTAGTTGCCCCCGGGGAGCTGTTTTTT
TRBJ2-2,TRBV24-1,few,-,CATSDFPGGGNTGELFF,TGTGCCACCAGTGATTTTCCGGGTGGCGGGAACACCGGGGAGCTGTTTTTT
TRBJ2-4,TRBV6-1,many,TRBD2,CASRLASGWENIQYF,TGTGCCAGCAGACTAGCTAGCGGGTGGGAAAACATTCAGTACTTC
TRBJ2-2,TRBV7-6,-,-,CASSPSLITGELFF,TGTGCCAGCAGCCCTAGCTTGATTACCGGGGAGCTGTTTTTT
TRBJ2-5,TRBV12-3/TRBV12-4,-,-,CANSLQIQETQYF,TGTGCCAACAGTTTGCAGATTCAAGAGACCCAGTACTTC
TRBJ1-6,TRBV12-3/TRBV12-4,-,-,CASSLAPYSPLHF,TGTGCCAGCAGTTTAGCGCCCTACTCACCCCTCCACTTT
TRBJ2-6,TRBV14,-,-,CASSPGHLGANVLTF,TGTGCCAGCAGCCCCGGACACTTGGGGGCCAACGTCCTGACTTTC
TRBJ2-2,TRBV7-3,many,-,CAVGQANTGELFF,TGTGCCGTTGGGCAGGCTAACACCGGGGAGCTGTTTTTT
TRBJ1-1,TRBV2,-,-,CASSRWGEEGTAAFF,TGTGCCAGCAGTCGGTGGGGGGAAGAGGGCACTGCAGCTTTCTTT
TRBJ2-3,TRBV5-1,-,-,CASSDSLGADTQYF,TGCGCCAGCAGCGACTCCCTGGGTGCAGATACGCAGTATTTT
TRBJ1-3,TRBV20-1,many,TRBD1,CSSDRVGNTIYF,TGCAGTTCCGACAGGGTCGGAAACACCATATATTTT
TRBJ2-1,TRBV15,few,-,CATSRPGRNEQFF,TGTGCCACCAGCAGACCAGGGCGCAATGAGCAGTTCTTC
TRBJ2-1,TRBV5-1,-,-,CASSLGHSGTNNEQFF,TGCGCCAGCAGCTTGGGGCATTCCGGGACAAATAATGAGCAGTTCTTC
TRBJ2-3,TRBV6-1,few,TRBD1,CASSPQGASTDTQYF,TGTGCCAGCAGCCCTCAGGGGGCGAGCACAGATACGCAGTATTTT
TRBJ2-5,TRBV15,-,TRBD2,CATSSGTSGRQETQYF,TGTGCCACCAGCAGCGGGACTAGCGGGAGGCAAGAGACCCAGTACTTC
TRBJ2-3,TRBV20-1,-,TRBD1,CSARSQGADTQYF,TGCAGTGCTAGATCACAGGGGGCAGATACGCAGTATTTT
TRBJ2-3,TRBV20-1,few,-,CSAREVPTDTQYF,TGCAGTGCTAGGGAAGTACCCACAGATACGCAGTATTTT
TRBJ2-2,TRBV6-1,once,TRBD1,CASSQGGRGRTGELFF,TGTGCCAGCAGTCAAGGGGGCAGGGGGCGCACCGGGGAGCTGTTTTTT
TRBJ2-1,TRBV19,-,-,CASSIKRNNEQFF,TGTGCCAGTAGTATTAAGCGGAACAATGAGCAGTTCTTC
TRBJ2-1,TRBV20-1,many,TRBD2,CSAKGLATYNEQFF,TGCAGTGCAAAGGGACTAGCGACCTACAATGAGCAGTTCTTC
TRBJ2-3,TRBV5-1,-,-,CASSLVAGTDTQYF,TGCGCCAGCAGCTTGGTAGCGGGCACAGATACGCAGTATTTT
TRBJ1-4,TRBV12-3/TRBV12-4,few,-,CASSYGGEKLFF,TGTGCCAGCAGTTATGGGGGGGAAAAACTGTTTTTT
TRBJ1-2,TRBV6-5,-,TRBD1,CASSFGQGARGGYTF,TGTGCCAGCAGTTTCGGACAGGGGGCGCGAGGTGGCTACACCTTC
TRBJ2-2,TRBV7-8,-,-,CASSPSLGVTGELFF,TGTGCCAGCAGTCCGTCCCTGGGGGTCACCGGGGAGCTGTTTTTT
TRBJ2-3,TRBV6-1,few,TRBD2,CASSTDSGDTDTQYF,TGTGCCAGTAGTACGGATAGCGGGGACACAGATACGCAGTATTTT
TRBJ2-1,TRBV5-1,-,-,CASSFYSSNEQFF,TGCGCCAGCAGCTTTTATAGCAGTAATGAGCAGTTCTTC
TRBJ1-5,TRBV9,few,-,CASSVGGENQPQHF,TGTGCCAGCAGCGTGGGGGGGGAAAATCAGCCCCAGCATTTT
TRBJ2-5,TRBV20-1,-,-,CSAQPGQYKETQYF,TGCAGTGCTCAGCCGGGACAATATAAAGAGACCCAGTACTTC
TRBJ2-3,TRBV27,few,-,CASSLLSGTDTQYF,TGTGCCAGCAGCCTCCTCTCGGGCACAGATACGCAGTATTTT
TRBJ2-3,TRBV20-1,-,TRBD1,CSARSGQGTDTQYF,TGCAGTGCTAGATCTGGACAGGGCACAGATACGCAGTATTTT